The next 15 T cell receptor beta chains were all read from a single sample in a study of CD8 T cells in ankylosing spondylitis. TCRdb reprocessed the 5' RACE reads via MiXCR and lists one record per CDR3 protein. The table has roughly 250,000 distinct CDR3 sequences, 8.6% seen once; the top ten hold under 7.5%. Sequencing input: blood, either unsorted or a sorted T cell fraction (not recorded which). The receptors stem from a male donor with ankylosing spondylitis or in good health (not recorded which).

This clonotype was counted at least ten times. J is TRBJ1-1 and V is TRBV7-2; 7 bases map to TRBD1. The CDR3 consists of 14 residues. The germline gives CDR1 SGHTA, CDR2 FQGNSA. V gave up 2 bases and J gave up 3 bases; unmatched junction bases: 3. As DNA, the CDR3 is TGTGCCAGCAGCTTAAGGGGGCTTTACACTGAAGCTTTCTTT. This translates into CASSLRGLYTEAFF.

The table lists this clonotype with a few counts. The J gene is TRBJ2-7, the V gene TRBV11-1; 9 bases fit TRBD1. The CDR3 runs to 18 residues. Per the germline V gene, CDR1 is SGHAT and CDR2 is FQDESV (reference sequence). With V trimmed by 0 bases and J by 0 bases, 9 bases remained unmatched. The CDR3 coding sequence is TGTGCCAGCAGCTTAGCGGGACAGGGAACAACCCCCTCCTACGAGCAGTACTTC. The encoded protein is CASSLAGQGTTPSYEQYF.

This clonotype turned up a few times. V gene TRBV20-1 combines with J gene TRBJ1-2; D might be TRBD1 (5 bases). The CDR3 is made up of 13 amino acids. Germline assignment: CDR1 DFQATT and CDR2 SNEGSKA (reference sequence). V was shortened by 0 bases and J by 8 bases, with 13 bases between the two germline ends. The CDR3 spells CSARDSFWDGYTF. The DNA for the CDR3 is TGCAGTGCTAGAGATTCCTTTTGGGACGGCTACACCTTC.

This clonotype was counted many times. V is TRBV12-3 or TRBV12-4 and J is TRBJ1-5, with a weak D call TRBD1 (6 bases). Trimming pared 5 bases from V and 4 bases from J, leaving 9 bases between. The CDR3 is made up of 13 amino acids. The CDR3 loop is CASSAQGNQPQHF. The DNA for the CDR3 is TGTGCCAGCAGTGCCCAGGGGAATCAGCCCCAGCATTTT.

This clonotype was observed at least ten times. This chain connects TRBV5-5 to TRBJ1-1; D remains ambiguous. The CDR3 has 18 residues. Germline assignment: CDR1 SGHKS and CDR2 YYEKEE (reference sequence). V was trimmed by 2 bases and J by 0 bases, leaving 20 bases between them. CDR3 residues: CASSFNLLAALMNTEAFF. The DNA for the CDR3 is TGTGCCAGCAGCTTCAACCTTTTGGCAGCACTCATGAACACTGAAGCTTTCTTT.

This clonotype was observed a handful of times. This chain uses TRBV7-2 with TRBJ2-3, with a weak D call TRBD2 (6 bases). The germline V gene has CDR1 SGHTA and CDR2 FQGNSA. CDR3 length: 12 amino acids. The V and J ends lost 11 bases and 6 bases respectively, with 15 bases between them. CDR3: CAGGSGRDTQYF. CDR3 sequence (DNA): TGTGCCGGGGGGTCGGGCAGGGATACGCAGTATTTT. The variable domain in full, completed from reference TRBV7-2 and TRBJ2-3, reads GAGVSQSPSNKVTEKGKDVELRCDPISGHTALYWYRQSLGQGLEFLIYFQGNSAPDKSGLPSDRFSAERTGGSVSTLTIQRTQQEDSAVYLCAGGSGRDTQYFGPGTRLTVL.

This clonotype was recorded at least ten times. The chain has TRBV18 and TRBJ2-3; 7 bases are a match to TRBD1. Germline values: CDR1 KGHSH, CDR2 LQKENI. V trimming: 3 bases; J trimming: 2 bases; junction bases outside the gene matches: 5. This CDR3 region has 15 residues. CDR3 sequence: CASSPRTGNTDTQYF. The CDR3 nucleotides are TGTGCCAGCTCACCTCGGACAGGAAACACAGATACGCAGTATTTT.

The V call is TRBV6-5, the J call TRBJ1-5; weak D call: TRBD1 (5 bases). With 0 bases removed from V and 1 base from J, the gap between germline ends came to 13 bases. CDR1 MNHEY and CDR2 SVGAGI come from the germline V gene. The CDR3 extends over 17 amino acids. The CDR3 DNA reads as TGTGCCAGCAGTTACTCGAAGTCTCGACAGAGCAATCAGCCCCAGCATTTT. Translation: CASSYSKSRQSNQPQHF.

This clonotype was found many times. The chain links TRBV6-5 to TRBJ2-5; possibly TRBD2 for D (6 bases). The CDR3 contains 15 residues. V shed 4 bases and J shed 5 bases, with 17 bases lying between them. CDR1 is MNHEY and CDR2 is SVGAGI in the germline V gene. CDR3 bases: TGTGCCAGCAGTTCCCCGGGATCGGGGAGGGAGACCCAGTACTTC. Encoded protein: CASSSPGSGRETQYF.

In this sample, this clonotype turned up many times. The J gene is TRBJ1-1, the V gene TRBV20-1; no clear D gene. CDR1 is DFQATT and CDR2 is SNEGSKA in the germline V gene (reference sequence). The CDR3 sequence is 12 residues long. V lost 6 bases and J lost 3, with 11 bases in between. CDR3 region: CSASDKYTEAFF. The CDR3 region has the DNA TGCAGTGCCAGCGACAAGTACACTGAAGCTTTCTTT.

The chain employs TRBV29-1 and TRBJ2-1; TRBD2 is a possible D gene (7 bases). The CDR3 extends over 14 amino acids. Germline CDR1 and CDR2: SQVTM and ANQGSEA. Between the trimmed V and J ends, which lost 1 base and 7 bases, there was a span of 14 bases. CDR3 loop: CSVEGGGRFNEQFF. The CDR3 DNA reads TGCAGCGTTGAAGGGGGGGGGCGGTTTAATGAGCAGTTCTTC.

This clonotype appeared a few times. This rearrangement joins TRBV6-2 or TRBV6-3 to TRBJ1-5; D is unresolved. The CDR3 sequence is 14 residues long. Germline CDR1 is MNHEY and CDR2 is SVGEGT. Trimming shortened V by 5 bases and J by 5 bases, and 13 bases separated the two germline ends. The CDR3: CASSPRRTDQPQHF. The CDR3 region has the DNA TGTGCCAGCAGTCCTCGGCGAACGGATCAGCCCCAGCATTTT.

To note about this clonotype: At one of its ends the junction is not consistent with the germline gene, which may arise from a read error. The chain joins TRBV9 to TRBJ2-3, with 9 bases identical to TRBD2. The CDR3 has 17 amino acids. From germline, CDR1 is SGDLS and CDR2 YYNGEE. Written as DNA, the CDR3 is TGTGTCAGCAGCCTCCTTGGGGCTAGCGGGATGCAAGATACGCAGTATTTT. Residues: CVSSLLGASGMQDTQYF.

This chain links TRBV12-3 or TRBV12-4 with TRBJ2-5; D may match TRBD1 or TRBD2 (5 bases each). The V end was cut by 3 bases, the J end by 4 bases, with 15 bases between. The CDR3 runs 15 residues. DNA for the CDR3: TGTGCCAGCAGTTTGGGACGAGGAGTCCCAGAGACCCAGTACTTC. Translated: CASSLGRGVPETQYF.

This clonotype appeared many times. V gene TRBV5-1 combines with J gene TRBJ2-3; D not resolved. This CDR3 has 16 amino acids. CDR1 is SGHRS and CDR2 is YFSETQ in the germline V gene. Trimming stripped 0 bases from V and 0 bases from J, with 11 bases between. CDR3 loop: CASSLARELSTDTQYF. The CDR3 DNA is TGCGCCAGCAGCTTGGCCCGAGAACTTAGCACAGATACGCAGTATTTT.